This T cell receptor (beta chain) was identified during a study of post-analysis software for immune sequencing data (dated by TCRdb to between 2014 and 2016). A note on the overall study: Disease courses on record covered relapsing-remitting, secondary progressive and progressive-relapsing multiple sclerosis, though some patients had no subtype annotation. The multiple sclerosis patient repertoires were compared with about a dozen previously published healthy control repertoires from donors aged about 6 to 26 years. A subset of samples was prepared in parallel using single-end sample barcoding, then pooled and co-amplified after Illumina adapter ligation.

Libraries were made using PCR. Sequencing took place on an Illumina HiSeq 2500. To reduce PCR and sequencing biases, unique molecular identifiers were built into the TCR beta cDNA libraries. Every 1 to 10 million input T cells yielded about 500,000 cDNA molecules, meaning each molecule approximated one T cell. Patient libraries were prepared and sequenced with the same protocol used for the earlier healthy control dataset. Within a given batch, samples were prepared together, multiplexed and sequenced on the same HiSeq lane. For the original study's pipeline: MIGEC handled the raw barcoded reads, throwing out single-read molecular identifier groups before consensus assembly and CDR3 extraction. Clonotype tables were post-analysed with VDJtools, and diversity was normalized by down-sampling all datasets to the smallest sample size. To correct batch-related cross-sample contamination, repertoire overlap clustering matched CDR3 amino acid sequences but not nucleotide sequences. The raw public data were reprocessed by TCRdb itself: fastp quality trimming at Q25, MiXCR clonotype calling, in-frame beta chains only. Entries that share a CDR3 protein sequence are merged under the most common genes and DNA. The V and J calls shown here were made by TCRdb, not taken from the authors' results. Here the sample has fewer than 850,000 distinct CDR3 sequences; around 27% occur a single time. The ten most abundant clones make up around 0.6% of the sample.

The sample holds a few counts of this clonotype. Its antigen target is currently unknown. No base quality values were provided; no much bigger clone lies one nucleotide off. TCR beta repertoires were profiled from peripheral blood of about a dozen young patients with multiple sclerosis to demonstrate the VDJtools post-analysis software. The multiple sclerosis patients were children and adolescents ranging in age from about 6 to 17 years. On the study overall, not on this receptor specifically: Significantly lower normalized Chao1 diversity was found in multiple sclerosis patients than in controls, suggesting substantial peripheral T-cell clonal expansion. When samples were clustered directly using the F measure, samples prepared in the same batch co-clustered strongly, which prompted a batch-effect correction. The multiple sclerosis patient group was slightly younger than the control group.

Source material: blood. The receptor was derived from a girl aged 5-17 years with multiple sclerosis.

CDR3 protein: CASSLGETLSNEQFF. The DNA sequence follows: TGCGCCAGCAGCTTGGGTGAGACCCTGTCCAATGAGCAGTTCTTC. The chain uses TRBV5-1 and TRBJ2-1; no D gene is confidently identified. From the germline V gene, CDR1 is SGHRS and CDR2 is YFSETQ. From the cysteine up to the phenylalanine, the CDR3 has a length of 15 residues. The entry retains the CDR3 DNA only, 45 bases that are in frame from base 1. V is clipped by 0 bases and J by 6 bases, and the sequence between their germline boundaries is 13 bases long.